The T cell receptor (beta chain) under discussion was sequenced for a study of blood T cell repertoires in COVID-19. Study as a whole: The United States, Italy and Spain supplied acute and convalescent COVID-19 samples. PBMCs, B-cell-depleted T cells, or T cells provided the cDNA or gDNA that made up the material.

This CDR3 comprises 15 residues. V lost 3 bases and J 2 bases, leaving 16 bases between the germline ends. Looked up from germline, CDR1 is GTSNPN and CDR2 is SVGIG (reference sequence). In the study's own analysis: Quantification of nucleated cells was approximated via reference gene primer amplification. The table came from immunoSEQ multiplex PCR; TCRdb's copy has only in-frame clones and leaves some out. V and J calls and clone size are those listed in that table; D and trimming were worked out from the DNA. The sample lists about 220,000 clones, around 85% seen once, with about 5% in the top ten. This clone came up a few times.

The chain recombines TRBV30 with TRBJ1-2; perhaps TRBD1 as D (6 bases). The sequencing sample was made of peripheral blood. This receptor was taken from a human donor in a cohort sampled during active COVID-19. The chain's CDR3 is CAWSYWTVVNYGYTF. DNA for the CDR3: TGTGCCTGGAGCTACTGGACAGTTGTAAACTATGGCTACACCTTC.